These 19 T cell receptor beta chains originate from one sample sequenced in a study of cytomegalovirus exposure and HLA in healthy donors (dated by TCRdb to 2016 to 2017). To prepare the library, the immunoSEQ multiplex PCR assay was applied. A mixture of 60 forward primers for TCR Vbeta segments and 13 reverse primers for TCR Jbeta segments was used in the multiplex PCR. TCRdb limited this immuneACCESS table to in-frame rearrangements with V and J called. A share of clones is missing; checked studies link under half to unresolved V genes, and the rest is unexplained. The data table for this sample lists fewer than 60,000 clones. Roughly 7.1% of the sample is in the top ten clones. What was sequenced was PBMCs. Receptor source: a woman aged 40-49 years in good health and CMV-seronegative.

As concerns this clone: Its ends do not fully match the called genes, so a read error is possible. The chain joins TRBV18 to TRBJ1-5; D gene unclear. Germline V gene sequence: CDR1 KGHSH, CDR2 LQKENI. The CDR3 contains 14 residues. CDR3 DNA sequence: TGTACCAGCTCCCCGCGGTTAAGCAATCAGCCCCAGCATTTT. Translating gives CTSSPRLSNQPQHF.

The chain links TRBV28 to TRBJ1-2; D is possibly TRBD1 (5 bases). The CDR3 spans 11 residues. Germline CDR1 reads MDHEN; CDR2 reads SYDVKM. Trimming shortened V by 6 bases and J by 10 bases, and 12 bases separated the two germline ends. In DNA, the CDR3 is TGTGCCAGCAGGATAACAGGACACTACACCTTC. It is translated as CASRITGHYTF.

Written as DNA, the CDR3 is TGTGCCAGCAGTTCTGCCGGGACAGCCCCATTCAATGAGCAGTTCTTC. Its translation: CASSSAGTAPFNEQFF. V gene TRBV28 combines with J gene TRBJ2-1; 7 positions match TRBD1. Germline V CDR1 and CDR2: MDHEN, SYDVKM. The trim removed 4 bases at V and 6 bases at J, leaving 12 bases unmatched. This CDR3 is built from 16 residues.

The rearrangement links TRBV11-2 to TRBJ2-5; no reliable D call. This CDR3 has 12 residues. Germline V lookup: CDR1 SGHAT, CDR2 FQNNGV. Trimming removed 0 bases from V and 7 bases from J, with 6 bases in between. CDR3 sequence (DNA): TGTGCCAGCAGCTTAGAGGGCCTGACCCAGTACTTC. It is translated as CASSLEGLTQYF.

About this clone: Germline is not matched at one junction end, which may reflect a read error. This rearrangement joins TRBV30 to TRBJ1-6, with D uncertain. This CDR3 is built from 12 residues. Germline CDR1 and CDR2: GTSNPN and SVGIG (reference sequence). CDR3 sequence: CALKDYNSPLHF. In DNA, the CDR3 is TGTGCCTTGAAGGACTATAATTCACCCCTACACTTT.

The V call is TRBV18, the J call TRBJ1-1; 9 bases are a match to TRBD1. Trimming cost V 3 bases and J 1 base; bases outside gene matches: 3. The CDR3 runs 15 residues. Germline loops: CDR1 KGHSH, CDR2 LQKENI. The CDR3 sequence: CASSPRTGENTEAFF. In nucleotides, the CDR3 is TGTGCCAGCTCACCTAGGACAGGGGAGAACACTGAAGCTTTCTTT. The whole variable domain, remainder taken from reference TRBV18 and TRBJ1-1, is NAGVMQNPRHLVRRRGQEARLRCSPMKGHSHVYWYRQLPEEGLKFMVYLQKENIIDESGMPKERFSAEFPKEGPSILRIQQVVRGDSAAYFCASSPRTGENTEAFFGQGTRLTVV.

The gene calls are TRBV29-1 and TRBJ1-1; 8 bases map to TRBD1. The V and J ends lost 8 bases and 5 bases, in that order; junction bases with no gene match: 7. The CDR3 covers 12 residues. Germline assignment: CDR1 SQVTM and CDR2 ANQGSEA. The CDR3 DNA follows: TGCAGCACCAGGGGGCCGGGGACTGAAGCTTTCTTT. Protein sequence: CSTRGPGTEAFF.

CDR3 amino acids: CASSQGAGPDEQYF. DNA of the CDR3: TGTGCCAGCAGCCAAGGGGCGGGGCCTGACGAGCAGTACTTC. The genes are TRBV7-9 and TRBJ2-7; TRBD2 might be the D (6 bases). Trimming pared 5 bases from V and 5 bases from J, leaving 16 bases between. The CDR3 is 14 residues long. Per germline, CDR1 SEHNR and CDR2 FQNEAQ (reference sequence).

The rearrangement links TRBV7-2 to TRBJ2-2; 8 positions agree with TRBD2. The V segment lost 1 base and the J segment 5 bases; nucleotides outside the gene matches: 3. The germline V gene has CDR1 SGHTA and CDR2 FQGNSA. This CDR3 is 15 amino acids long. DNA of the CDR3: TGTGCCAGCAGCTTAGTGAGCGGGAGTACCGGGGAGCTGTTTTTT. Residues: CASSLVSGSTGELFF.

V is TRBV18 and J is TRBJ1-2; 10 bases fit TRBD1. The length of the CDR3 is 14 residues. The junction had 6 bases not matched to a gene; V was cut back by 6 bases and J by 5 bases. The V gene's germline CDR1 is KGHSH and CDR2 LQKENI. The DNA for the CDR3 is TGTGCCAGCTCCCTTGGGACAGGGGAGTATGGCTACACCTTC. This encodes CASSLGTGEYGYTF.

The CDR3 DNA is TGCAGTGCGTGGGGGCAGGGGCCCTACACCTTC. Amino acids: CSAWGQGPYTF. This chain joins TRBV20-1 and TRBJ1-2, with D possibly matching TRBD1 (6 bases). The CDR3 runs 11 residues. Trimming left V 6 bases short and J 10 bases short, with 15 bases between. Germline V gene sequence: CDR1 DFQATT, CDR2 SNEGSKA (reference sequence).

This sequence joins TRBV5-8 and TRBJ2-7; D may be TRBD1 (6 bases). Trimming stripped 4 bases from V and 3 bases from J, with 8 bases between. Germline V gene data show CDR1 as SGHTS and CDR2 as YDEGEE. This CDR3 comprises 12 residues. CDR3 sequence (DNA): TGTGCCAGCAGCGTGGGACACTACGAGCAGTACTTC. Amino acid sequence: CASSVGHYEQYF.

In nucleotides, the CDR3 is TGTGCCAGCAGCGTAGGAGCAGGGTGGGGGGATGAAAAACTGTTTTTT. Encoded protein: CASSVGAGWGDEKLFF. The chain combines TRBV9 with TRBJ1-4, with a tentative D call TRBD1 (5 bases). The V and J ends lost 0 bases and 6 bases respectively, with 15 bases between them. The germline V gene encodes CDR1 SGDLS and CDR2 YYNGEE. The CDR3 length is 16 residues.

The chain carries TRBV2 and TRBJ1-4, with a weak D call TRBD1 (5 bases). V was pared by 6 bases and J by 8 bases, with 16 bases between. The CDR3 covers 14 residues. Germline V gene sequence: CDR1 SNHLY, CDR2 FYNNEI. The CDR3 region has the DNA TGTGCCAGCAGCCATCCGGGTGCAGGGGAAAAACTGTTTTTT. Translating it yields CASSHPGAGEKLFF.

The chain recombines TRBV28 with TRBJ2-5; D is uncertain. The J call could be wrong; TRBJ2-7 is a better fit for the DNA end. The CDR3 consists of 14 residues. Germline CDR1 MDHEN, CDR2 SYDVKM. The CDR3: CASSPPAVNYEQYF. The CDR3 region has the DNA TGTGCCAGCAGTCCCCCTGCCGTTAACTACGAGCAGTACTTC.

The genes are TRBV19 and TRBJ2-7; TRBD1 agrees at 12 bases. Unmatched junction bases numbered 8, after V lost 4 bases and J lost 1 base. The CDR3 runs 17 residues. The germline gives CDR1 LNHDA, CDR2 SQIVND (reference sequence). The CDR3 protein is CASSRFPGQGASYEQYF. DNA for the CDR3: TGTGCCAGTAGTAGGTTCCCGGGACAGGGGGCATCCTACGAGCAGTACTTC.

The J gene is TRBJ1-5, the V gene TRBV19, with D possibly matching TRBD1 (6 bases). Germline lookup yields CDR1 LNHDA and CDR2 SQIVND (reference sequence). V lost 5 bases, J lost 6 bases, and 20 bases lay in between. The length of the CDR3 is 16 residues. The CDR3 sequence: CASSGPQGGPAQPQHF. Written as DNA, the CDR3 is TGTGCCAGTAGTGGCCCACAGGGAGGGCCAGCTCAGCCCCAGCATTTT.

The V call is TRBV29-1, the J call TRBJ1-2; TRBD1 agrees at 7 bases. The ends lost 5 bases at V and 4 bases at J; junction bases unmatched: 10. Per the germline V gene, CDR1 is SQVTM and CDR2 is ANQGSEA. The CDR3 loop spans 14 amino acids. The CDR3 reads CSVTLHGTAYGYTF. The CDR3 DNA is TGCAGCGTTACCCTCCACGGGACAGCCTATGGCTACACCTTC.

This chain links TRBV19 with TRBJ1-5, with TRBD1 matching 7 bases. V shed 6 bases and J 6 bases; nucleotides not matched to a gene: 14. The V gene's germline CDR1 is LNHDA and CDR2 SQIVND (reference sequence). CDR3 size: 16 residues. The CDR3 here is CASRRADREGTQPQHF. Written as DNA, the CDR3 is TGTGCCAGTAGAAGAGCAGACAGGGAAGGCACTCAGCCCCAGCATTTT.